This T cell receptor (beta chain) was recovered during a study of molecular identifiers for immune sequencing clone quantification. The CDR3 is 14 amino acids. With V trimmed by 5 bases and J by 3 bases, 5 bases remained unmatched. CDR1 is SGHNT and CDR2 is YYREEE in the germline V gene (reference sequence). TCRdb reprocessed the PCR reads via MiXCR and lists one record per CDR3 protein. The sample has approximately 630,000 distinct CDR3 sequences; about 25% are singletons. This clonotype was counted between two and nine times. The chain carries TRBV5-4 and TRBJ2-7, with 10 bases aligning to TRBD2. Sequenced material: naive CD8+ T cells from blood, with Jurkat cell RNA spiked in. Subset defined: FACS-sorted CD8+CD4-CCR7+CD45RA+ naive T cells. The origin of this receptor is a human donor in good health. Some libraries in this study had Jurkat cell RNA spiked in. CDR3 DNA sequence: TGTGCCAGCAGTCGCGGGACTAGCGTCTACGAGCAGTACTTC. Encoded protein: CASSRGTSVYEQYF. Based on the CDR3 plus reference TRBV5-4 and TRBJ2-7, the full variable domain is ETGVTQSPTHLIKTRGQQVTLRCSSQSGHNTVSWYQQALGQGPQFIFQYYREEENGRGNFPPRFSGLQFPNYSSELNVNALELDDSALYLCASSRGTSVYEQYFGPGTRLTVT.